Shown below are 8 T cell receptor beta chains from a single sample sequenced in a study of T cells in localized non-small cell lung cancer. The method was immunoSEQ multiplex PCR; TCRdb's version includes in-frame clones alone and lacks a portion of them. Among around 33,000 clones, about 90% were seen once, and the ten largest hold around 2.1%. The material sequenced was peripheral blood, taken before any cancer treatment. These receptors all come from a female donor older than 55 with stage I lung adenocarcinoma.

This clone has just one count. The chain employs TRBV6-6 and TRBJ1-1; D is uncertain. This CDR3 has 13 amino acids. From germline, CDR1 is MNHNY and CDR2 SVGAGI (reference sequence). The germline V and J ends were trimmed by 1 base and 7 bases, with 10 bases remaining between them. The DNA of the CDR3 is TGTGCCAGCAGTTACTGGGTTCAAAGTGAAGCTTTCTTT. Encoded protein: CASSYWVQSEAFF.

V usage is TRBV19 and J usage is TRBJ2-6; tentative D call: TRBD2 (5 bases). The V gene lost 7 bases and the J gene lost 0 bases, with 7 bases spanning the gap. Germline values: CDR1 LNHDA, CDR2 SQIVND (reference sequence). The CDR3 spans 14 residues. CDR3 loop: CASNDYSGANVLTF. The CDR3 DNA reads as TGTGCCAGTAACGACTACTCTGGGGCCAACGTCCTGACTTTC.

J is TRBJ1-4 and V is TRBV7-2; D is uncertain. V was shortened by 5 bases and J by 6 bases, with 16 bases between the two germline ends. Germline CDR1 SGHTA, CDR2 FQGNSA. This CDR3 contains 15 residues. The CDR3 reads CASSAPPGSYEKLFF. CDR3 DNA: TGTGCCAGCAGCGCGCCGCCGGGATCATATGAAAAACTGTTTTTT.

The chain couples TRBV7-2 to TRBJ2-1, with 8 bases matching TRBD2. Germline CDR1 and CDR2: SGHTA and FQGNSA. V lost 2 bases and J lost 4; bases outside the gene matches: 4. The CDR3 runs 15 residues. The CDR3 region is CASSLFGGGYNEQFF. DNA for the CDR3: TGTGCCAGCAGCTTATTCGGCGGGGGGTACAATGAGCAGTTCTTC. The whole variable domain, remainder taken from reference TRBV7-2 and TRBJ2-1, is GAGVSQSPSNKVTEKGKDVELRCDPISGHTALYWYRQSLGQGLEFLIYFQGNSAPDKSGLPSDRFSAERTGGSVSTLTIQRTQQEDSAVYLCASSLFGGGYNEQFFGPGTRLTVL.

V gene TRBV5-1 combines with J gene TRBJ2-2, with TRBD1 matching 7 bases. V dropped 6 bases and J dropped 3; count of bases not matched to a gene: 8. Germline CDR1 is SGHRS and CDR2 is YFSETQ. The CDR3 is 15 amino acids. The CDR3 region has the DNA TGCGCCAGCACCCCTAGACAGGGAGACACCGGGGAGCTGTTTTTT. Translated, it gives CASTPRQGDTGELFF. Based on the CDR3 plus reference TRBV5-1 and TRBJ2-2, the full variable domain is KAGVTQTPRYLIKTRGQQVTLSCSPISGHRSVSWYQQTPGQGLQFLFEYFSETQRNKGNFPGRFSGRQFSNSRSEMNVSTLELGDSALYLCASTPRQGDTGELFFGEGSRLTVL.

This clone was seen only a few times. J is TRBJ1-5 and V is TRBV30; D is possibly TRBD1 (5 bases). Trimming stripped 0 bases from V and 7 bases from J, with 13 bases between. Germline CDR1 reads GTSNPN; CDR2 reads SVGIG (reference sequence). The CDR3 is 14 amino acids. The CDR3 nucleotides read TGTGCCTGGAGTGTTAGTGGGGGAGGGCAGCCCCAGCATTTT. It translates to CAWSVSGGGQPQHF.

The chain employs TRBV6-5 and TRBJ1-6; D is unclear. The germline CDR1 and CDR2 sequences are MNHEY and SVGAGI. The CDR3 covers 16 residues. Trimming removed 0 bases from V and 7 bases from J, with 13 bases in between. The CDR3 bases are TGTGCCAGCAGTTACTCCTACAGAACTTCGAATTCACCCCTCCACTTT. Translated, it gives CASSYSYRTSNSPLHF.

This sequence joins TRBV5-1 and TRBJ2-5, with a tentative D call TRBD1 (6 bases). The CDR3 consists of 15 residues. The V end lost 0 bases, the J end lost 0 bases, and 9 bases lay between the germline ends. Germline V CDR1 and CDR2: SGHRS, YFSETQ. The CDR3 reads CASSLGPGDQETQYF. The CDR3 DNA sequence: TGCGCCAGCAGCTTGGGCCCAGGGGACCAAGAGACCCAGTACTTC.